Listed below are T cell receptor beta chains from one sample, sequenced in a study of blood T cell repertoires in COVID-19. Sequencing used immunoSEQ multiplex PCR; TCRdb keeps in-frame clones, though not all of them. The sample includes roughly 55,000 clones, over 75% of them seen just once. Sequencing was carried out using peripheral blood. The receptors were gathered from a man between 60 and 70 years old with active or convalescent COVID-19. Both conserved end residues are part of each CDR3. Fields, in order: clone size, D gene, V gene, J gene, CDR3 DNA, CDR3 protein. The D gene is left open where the match is weak. A row's size may be missing; if present it is once, few, many or a size class.

clone size: NA; D gene: NA; V gene: TRBV29-1; J gene: TRBJ2-7; CDR3 DNA: TGCAGCGTTGAACGGCAGGGCCATACGGGCGAGCAGTACTTC; CDR3 protein: CSVERQGHTGEQYF
clone size: NA; D gene: TRBD2; V gene: TRBV9; J gene: TRBJ2-3; CDR3 DNA: TGTGCCAGCAGCGCGGGACTAGCGGGAGAATGGGGTTTAGGTACGCAGTATTTT; CDR3 protein: CASSAGLAGEWGLGTQYF
clone size: NA; D gene: NA; V gene: TRBV5-5; J gene: TRBJ1-5; CDR3 DNA: TGTGCCAGCAGCAAAGTCGACAGTCAGCCCCAGCATTTT; CDR3 protein: CASSKVDSQPQHF
clone size: NA; D gene: NA; V gene: TRBV18; J gene: TRBJ1-2; CDR3 DNA: TGTGCCAGCTCACCCAGCGAGAACTATGGCTACACCTTC; CDR3 protein: CASSPSENYGYTF
clone size: NA; D gene: NA; V gene: TRBV3-1/TRBV3-2; J gene: TRBJ1-2; CDR3 DNA: TGTGCCAGCAGCCAACCGCGGGGCCCCACCGGAACTAACTATGGCTACACCTTC; CDR3 protein: CASSQPRGPTGTNYGYTF
clone size: few; D gene: TRBD1; V gene: TRBV6-5; J gene: TRBJ1-2; CDR3 DNA: TGTGCCAGCAGAGCCGGGACAGGGGGCGGTGATGGCTACACCTTC; CDR3 protein: CASRAGTGGGDGYTF
clone size: NA; D gene: TRBD2; V gene: TRBV3-1/TRBV3-2; J gene: TRBJ2-1; CDR3 DNA: TGTGCCAGCAGCCATGTGGCGGGAGGGCAATTGGGTGAGCAGTTCTTC; CDR3 protein: CASSHVAGGQLGEQFF
clone size: NA; D gene: NA; V gene: TRBV6-2/TRBV6-3; J gene: TRBJ2-7; CDR3 DNA: TGTGCCAGCAGTTACCCCACCTACGAGCAGTACTTC; CDR3 protein: CASSYPTYEQYF
clone size: once; D gene: TRBD2; V gene: TRBV7-9; J gene: TRBJ2-3; CDR3 DNA: TGTGCCAGCAGCTTGGGACTAGCGGGAAGTCGTACAGATACGCAGTATTTT; CDR3 protein: CASSLGLAGSRTDTQYF
clone size: NA; D gene: NA; V gene: TRBV19; J gene: TRBJ1-5; CDR3 DNA: TGTGCCAGTAGTGTCCGGGGTAATCAGCCCCAGCATTTT; CDR3 protein: CASSVRGNQPQHF
clone size: NA; D gene: TRBD1; V gene: TRBV9; J gene: TRBJ2-3; CDR3 DNA: TGTGCCAGCAGCGGAACAGGGGGGACAGATACGCAGTATTTT; CDR3 protein: CASSGTGGTDTQYF